This passage covers 5 T cell receptor beta chains from one sample sequenced in a study of T-cell reconstitution after alpha-beta-depleted transplantation in children. Unique molecular identifiers were used in preparing the TCRbeta library. From the PCR reads, TCRdb called clonotypes with MiXCR, one entry per CDR3 protein. The data hold 150,000 to 200,000 distinct CDR3 sequences, with 6.5% to 7.5% observed a single time. The sequencing here drew on PBMCs from the stem cell graft donor, taken from the stem cell graft. Every receptor here comes from a human donor who donated a stem cell graft to a child with Wiskott-Aldrich syndrome.

This clonotype was picked up many times. The chain is built from TRBV24-1 and TRBJ2-3, with D unresolved. Looked up from germline, CDR1 is KGHDR and CDR2 is SFDVKD. Trimming cost V 5 bases and J 1 base, with 18 bases left between them. This CDR3 is built from 17 residues. CDR3 DNA sequence: TGTGCCACCAGTGTGGGTATCGCGGCCTTTGGCACAGATACGCAGTATTTT. It encodes CATSVGIAAFGTDTQYF.

This clonotype qualifies as large. The rearrangement joins TRBV12-3 or TRBV12-4 to TRBJ2-2; 10 bases map to TRBD2. The ends lost 6 bases at V and 8 bases at J; junction bases unmatched: 9. This CDR3 has 15 residues. As DNA, the CDR3 is TGTGCCAGCAGAGCGGGAGGGCCTCCCATAGGGGAGCTGTTTTTT. It yields the protein CASRAGGPPIGELFF.

This clonotype occurred a few times. This sequence joins TRBV7-2 and TRBJ2-3, with no clear D. The CDR3 contains 14 residues. Germline lookup yields CDR1 SGHTA and CDR2 FQGNSA. The ends were cut back, 7 bases at V and 2 bases at J, with 13 bases in the middle. CDR3 loop: CASNSGEITDTQYF. The DNA of the CDR3 is TGTGCCAGCAACTCCGGCGAGATCACAGATACGCAGTATTTT.

This clonotype was observed many times. The CDR3 loop is CSVEPMDFRGQFF. The CDR3 DNA sequence: TGCAGCGTTGAACCGATGGACTTCCGGGGGCAGTTCTTC. V and J are TRBV29-1 and TRBJ2-1, with D perhaps matching TRBD2 (5 bases). The CDR3 is 13 residues long. Germline CDR1 and CDR2: SQVTM and ANQGSEA. Deletions cut 2 bases from V and 12 bases from J, with 17 bases between.

This clonotype was detected ten times or more. The chain has TRBV20-1 and TRBJ1-4; D is unclear. This CDR3 comprises 12 residues. Germline V lookup: CDR1 DFQATT, CDR2 SNEGSKA (reference sequence). Trimming cost V 2 bases and J 5 bases, with 6 bases left between them. The CDR3: CSARRTNEKLFF. CDR3 in DNA: TGCAGTGCTAGAAGAACCAATGAAAAACTGTTTTTT.